This T cell receptor beta chain appears in the sequencing data of a study of CD8+ T cells in alopecia areata. General study results and limits: Clonality in lesional scalp, especially alopecia totalis/universalis, exceeded that of normal scalp.

Notes on this clone: Its antigen is not identified.

The CDR3 loop spans 13 amino acids. Per the germline V gene, CDR1 is SGDLS and CDR2 is YYNGEE. Trimming stripped 1 base from V and 7 bases from J, with 11 bases between. Extraction of RNA preceded its reverse transcription into cDNA, which served as the sequencing template. The method was immunoSEQ multiplex PCR; TCRdb's version includes in-frame clones alone and lacks a portion of them. The sample comprises 110,000 or so clones, approximately 60% of which are singletons, and 20% rests with the top ten. The chain links TRBV9 to TRBJ2-5; D not resolved. The sequence was obtained from a human donor in good health. The material sequenced was CD8+ T cells sorted from blood. The CDR3 DNA reads as TGTGCCAGCAGCGTATCCCCCGGTGGGACCCAGTACTTC. Amino acids: CASSVSPGGTQYF.